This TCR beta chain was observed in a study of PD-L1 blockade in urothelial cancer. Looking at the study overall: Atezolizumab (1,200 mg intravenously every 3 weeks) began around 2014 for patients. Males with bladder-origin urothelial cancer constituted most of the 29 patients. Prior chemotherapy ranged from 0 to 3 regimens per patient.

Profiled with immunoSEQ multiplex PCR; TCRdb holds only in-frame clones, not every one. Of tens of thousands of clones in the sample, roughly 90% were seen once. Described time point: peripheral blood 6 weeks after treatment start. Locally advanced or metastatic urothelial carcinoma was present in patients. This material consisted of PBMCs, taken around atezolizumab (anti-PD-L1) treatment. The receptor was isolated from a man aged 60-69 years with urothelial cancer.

The CDR3 protein is CASSFTTSGNTIYF. Here the CDR3 DNA reads TGTGCCAGCAGCTTCACAACCTCTGGAAACACCATATATTTT. The V gene is TRBV13, the J gene TRBJ1-3, with no clear D. V dropped 3 bases and J dropped 0 bases, with 6 bases sitting between them. This CDR3 has 14 residues. In germline, CDR1 is PRHDT, CDR2 FYEKMQ (reference sequence).